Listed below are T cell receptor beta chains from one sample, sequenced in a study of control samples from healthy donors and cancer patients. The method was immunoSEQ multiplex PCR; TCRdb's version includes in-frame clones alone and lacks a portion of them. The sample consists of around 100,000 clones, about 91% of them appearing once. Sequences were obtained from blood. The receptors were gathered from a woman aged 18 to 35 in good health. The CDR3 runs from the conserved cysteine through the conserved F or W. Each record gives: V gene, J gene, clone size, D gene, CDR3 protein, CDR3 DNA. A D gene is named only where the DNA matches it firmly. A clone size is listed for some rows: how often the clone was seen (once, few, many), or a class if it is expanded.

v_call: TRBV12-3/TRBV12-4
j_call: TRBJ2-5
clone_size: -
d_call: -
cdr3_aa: CASSFDSGETQYF
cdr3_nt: TGTGCCAGCAGTTTTGATTCCGGTGAGACCCAGTACTTC

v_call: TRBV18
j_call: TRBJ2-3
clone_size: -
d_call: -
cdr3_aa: CASSPTQGGGTDTQYF
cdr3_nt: TGTGCCAGCTCGCCCACTCAGGGGGGAGGCACAGATACGCAGTATTTT

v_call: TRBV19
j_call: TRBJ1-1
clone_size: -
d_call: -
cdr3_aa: CASSIARRGEAFF
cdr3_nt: TGTGCCAGTAGTATAGCTCGACGAGGTGAAGCTTTCTTT

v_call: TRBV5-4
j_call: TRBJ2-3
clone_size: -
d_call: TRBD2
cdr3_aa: CASSLTAGGVDTQYF
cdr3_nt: TGTGCCAGCAGCTTGACGGCGGGAGGTGTTGATACGCAGTATTTT

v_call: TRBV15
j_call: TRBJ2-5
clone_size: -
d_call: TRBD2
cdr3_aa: CATVGGEETQYF
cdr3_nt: TGTGCCACCGTCGGGGGGGAAGAGACCCAGTACTTC

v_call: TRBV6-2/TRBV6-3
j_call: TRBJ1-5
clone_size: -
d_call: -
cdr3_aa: CASSYLRGGQPQHF
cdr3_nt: TGTGCCAGCAGTTACCTCCGCGGGGGTCAGCCCCAGCATTTT

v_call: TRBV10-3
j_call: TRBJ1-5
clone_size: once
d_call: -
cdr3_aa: CAISIAPVAGQPQHF
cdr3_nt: TGTGCCATCAGTATTGCTCCGGTCGCAGGCCAGCCCCAGCATTTT

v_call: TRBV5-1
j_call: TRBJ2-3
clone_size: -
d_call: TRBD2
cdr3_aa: CASSFETSGGPSIDTQYF
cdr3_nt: TGCGCCAGCAGCTTCGAGACTAGCGGGGGGCCGTCTATAGATACGCAGTATTTT

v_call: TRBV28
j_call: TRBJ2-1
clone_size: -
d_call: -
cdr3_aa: CASSHRAWNYNEQFF
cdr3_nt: TGTGCCAGCAGCCACAGGGCCTGGAACTACAATGAGCAGTTCTTC

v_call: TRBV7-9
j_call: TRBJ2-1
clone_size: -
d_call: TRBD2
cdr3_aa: CASSPPLAGGLNSYNEQFF
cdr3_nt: TGTGCCAGCAGCCCGCCACTAGCGGGAGGCCTCAACTCCTACAATGAGCAGTTCTTC

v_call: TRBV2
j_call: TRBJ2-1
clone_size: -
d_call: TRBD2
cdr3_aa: CASSSGPGGNEQFF
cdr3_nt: TGTGCCAGTTCTAGCGGGCCCGGAGGTAATGAGCAGTTCTTC

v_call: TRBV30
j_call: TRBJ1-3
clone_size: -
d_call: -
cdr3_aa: CAWGFSGNTIYF
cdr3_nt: TGTGCCTGGGGCTTCTCTGGAAACACCATATATTTT

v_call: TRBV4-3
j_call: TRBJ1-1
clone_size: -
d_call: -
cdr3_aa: CASSQGGGGLDTEAFF
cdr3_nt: TGCGCCAGCAGCCAAGGTGGAGGTGGGCTTGACACTGAAGCTTTCTTT

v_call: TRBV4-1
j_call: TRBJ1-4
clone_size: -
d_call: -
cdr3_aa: CASSQDTRKLFF
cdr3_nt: TGCGCCAGCAGCCAAGACACCCGAAAACTGTTTTTT

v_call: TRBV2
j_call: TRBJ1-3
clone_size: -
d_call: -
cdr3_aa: CASSGVEGSGNTIYF
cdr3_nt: TGTGCCAGCAGCGGCGTGGAGGGGTCTGGAAACACCATATATTTT

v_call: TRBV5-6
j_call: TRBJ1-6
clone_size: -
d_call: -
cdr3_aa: CASSLVRLGSPLHF
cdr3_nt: TGTGCCAGCAGCTTGGTCAGGTTGGGGTCACCCCTCCACTTT

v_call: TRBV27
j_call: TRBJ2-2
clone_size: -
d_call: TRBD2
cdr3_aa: CASSLGTSGGVRELFF
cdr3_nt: TGTGCCAGCAGTTTAGGGACTAGCGGGGGGGTGCGGGAGCTGTTTTTT

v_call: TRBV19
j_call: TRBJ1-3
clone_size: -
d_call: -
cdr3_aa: CASSSGRLSGNTIYF
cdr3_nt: TGTGCCAGTAGTAGCGGACGGCTCTCTGGAAACACCATATATTTT

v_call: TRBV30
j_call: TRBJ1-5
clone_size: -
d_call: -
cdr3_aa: CAWSVGQINQPQHF
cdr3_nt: TGTGCCTGGAGCGTCGGACAGATCAATCAGCCCCAGCATTTT

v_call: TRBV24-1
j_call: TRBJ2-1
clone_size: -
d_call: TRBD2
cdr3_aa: CATSDRTSDVDEQFF
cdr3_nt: TGTGCCACCAGTGATCGGACTAGCGATGTGGATGAGCAGTTCTTC

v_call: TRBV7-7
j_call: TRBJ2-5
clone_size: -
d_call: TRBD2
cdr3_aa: CASSPRLAGGSLETQYF
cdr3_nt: TGTGCCAGCAGCCCCAGACTAGCGGGGGGTTCATTGGAGACCCAGTACTTC

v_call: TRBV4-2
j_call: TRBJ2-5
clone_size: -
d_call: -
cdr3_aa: CASSRTYQETQYF
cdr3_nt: TGTGCCAGCAGCCGGACGTACCAAGAGACCCAGTACTTC

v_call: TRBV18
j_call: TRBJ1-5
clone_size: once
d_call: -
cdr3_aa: CASSLKVGQPQHF
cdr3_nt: TGTGCCAGCTCACTGAAAGTGGGTCAGCCCCAGCATTTT

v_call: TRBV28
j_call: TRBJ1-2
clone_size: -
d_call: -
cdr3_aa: CASSTGTPNYGYTF
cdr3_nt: TGTGCCAGCAGCACAGGGACACCAAACTATGGCTACACCTTC

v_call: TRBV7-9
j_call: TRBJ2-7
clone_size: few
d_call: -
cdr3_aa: CASSYRLDSYEQYF
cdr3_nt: TGTGCCAGCAGTTATCGACTAGACTCCTACGAGCAGTACTTC

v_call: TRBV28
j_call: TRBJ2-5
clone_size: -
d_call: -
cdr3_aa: CASSLQGSSGAYQETQYF
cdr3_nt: TGTGCCAGCAGTCTCCAGGGGAGCAGCGGAGCGTACCAAGAGACCCAGTACTTC

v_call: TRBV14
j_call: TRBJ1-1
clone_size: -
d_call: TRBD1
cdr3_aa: CASSSRDRGRGTEAFF
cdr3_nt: TGTGCCAGCAGCTCCCGGGACAGGGGGCGCGGAACTGAAGCTTTCTTT

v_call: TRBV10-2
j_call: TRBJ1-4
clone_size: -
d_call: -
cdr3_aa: CASSDREKLFF
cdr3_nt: TGCGCCAGCAGTGACAGGGAAAAACTGTTTTTT

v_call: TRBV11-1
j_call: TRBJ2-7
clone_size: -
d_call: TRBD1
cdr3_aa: CASSRDRAIYEQYF
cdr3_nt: TGTGCCAGCAGCCGGGACAGGGCAATTTACGAGCAGTACTTC

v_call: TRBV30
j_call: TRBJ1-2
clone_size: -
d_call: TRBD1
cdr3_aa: CAWSVVLIGGTDHGYTF
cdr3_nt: TGTGCCTGGAGTGTAGTTTTAATAGGCGGGACAGACCATGGCTACACCTTC

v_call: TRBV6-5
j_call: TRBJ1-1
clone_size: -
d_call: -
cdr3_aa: CASRTHGANTEAFF
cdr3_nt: TGTGCCAGCAGAACGCACGGGGCGAACACTGAAGCTTTCTTT

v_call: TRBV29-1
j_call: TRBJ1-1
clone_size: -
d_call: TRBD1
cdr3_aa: CSAAFQGASGAFF
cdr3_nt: TGCAGCGCGGCTTTCCAGGGGGCGAGTGGAGCTTTCTTT

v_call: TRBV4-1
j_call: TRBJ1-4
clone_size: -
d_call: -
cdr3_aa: CASSQETRPSNEKLFF
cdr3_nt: TGCGCCAGCAGCCAAGAAACAAGGCCGTCTAATGAAAAACTGTTTTTT

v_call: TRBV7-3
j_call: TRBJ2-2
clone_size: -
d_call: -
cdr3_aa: CASSPRGTNTGELFF
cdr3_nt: TGTGCCAGCAGCCCACGTGGTACGAACACCGGGGAGCTGTTTTTT

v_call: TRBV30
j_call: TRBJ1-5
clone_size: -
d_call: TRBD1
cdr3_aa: CAWSVTGQRPNQPQHF
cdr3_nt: TGTGCCTGGAGTGTAACGGGACAGCGGCCAAATCAGCCCCAGCATTTT

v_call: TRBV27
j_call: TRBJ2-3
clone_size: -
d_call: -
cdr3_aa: CASSFTGSTDTQYF
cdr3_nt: TGTGCCAGCAGTTTTACAGGCAGCACAGATACGCAGTATTTT

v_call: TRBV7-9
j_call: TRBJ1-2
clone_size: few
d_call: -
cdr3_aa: CASAPDRLYGYTF
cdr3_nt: TGTGCCAGCGCGCCAGACAGGCTCTATGGCTACACCTTC

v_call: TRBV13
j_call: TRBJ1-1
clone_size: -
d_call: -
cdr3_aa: CASSFGTVNTEAFF
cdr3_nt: TGTGCCAGCAGCTTTGGGACTGTGAACACTGAAGCTTTCTTT

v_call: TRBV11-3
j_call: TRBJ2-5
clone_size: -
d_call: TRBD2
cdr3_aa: CASSFPLAGETQYF
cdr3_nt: TGTGCCAGCAGCTTCCCGCTAGCGGGAGAGACCCAGTACTTC

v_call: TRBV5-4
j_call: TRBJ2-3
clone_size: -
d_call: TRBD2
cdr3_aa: CASSSPSGGASFGDTQYF
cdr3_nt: TGTGCCAGCAGCTCCCCTAGCGGGGGGGCAAGTTTTGGAGATACGCAGTATTTT

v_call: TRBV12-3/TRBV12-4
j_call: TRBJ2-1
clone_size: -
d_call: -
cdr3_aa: CASRKLVWQFF
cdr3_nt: TGTGCCAGCAGGAAACTAGTTTGGCAGTTCTTC

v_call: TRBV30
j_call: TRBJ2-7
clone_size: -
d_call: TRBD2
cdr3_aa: CAWSAETLLAAPREQYF
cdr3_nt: TGTGCCTGGAGTGCTGAAACGCTACTAGCGGCTCCGAGGGAGCAGTACTTC

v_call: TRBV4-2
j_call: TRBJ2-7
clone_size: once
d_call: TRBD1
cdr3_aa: CASSPDRDYEQYF
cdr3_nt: TGTGCCAGCAGCCCAGACAGGGACTACGAGCAGTACTTC

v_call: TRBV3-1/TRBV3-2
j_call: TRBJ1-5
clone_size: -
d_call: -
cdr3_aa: CASSQCPKGDRNQPQHF
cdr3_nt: TGTGCCAGCAGCCAATGCCCTAAGGGAGACCGCAATCAGCCCCAGCATTTT

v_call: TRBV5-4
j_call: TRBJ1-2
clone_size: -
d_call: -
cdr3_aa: CASSLGWGSGYTF
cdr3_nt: TGTGCCAGCAGCTTGGGGTGGGGATCGGGCTACACCTTC